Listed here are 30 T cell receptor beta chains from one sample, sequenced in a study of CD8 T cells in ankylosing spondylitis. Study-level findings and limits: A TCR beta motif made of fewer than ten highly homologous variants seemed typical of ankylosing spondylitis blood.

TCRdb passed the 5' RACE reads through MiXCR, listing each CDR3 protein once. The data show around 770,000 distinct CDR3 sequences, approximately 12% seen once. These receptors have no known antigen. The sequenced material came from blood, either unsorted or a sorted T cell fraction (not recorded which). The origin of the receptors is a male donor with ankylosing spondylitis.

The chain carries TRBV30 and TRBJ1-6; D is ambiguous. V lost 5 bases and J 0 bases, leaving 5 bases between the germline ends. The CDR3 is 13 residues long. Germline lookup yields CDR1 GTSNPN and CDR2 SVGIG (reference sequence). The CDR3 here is CAWGYSYNSPLHF. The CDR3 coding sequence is TGTGCCTGGGGGTACTCCTATAATTCACCCCTCCACTTT.

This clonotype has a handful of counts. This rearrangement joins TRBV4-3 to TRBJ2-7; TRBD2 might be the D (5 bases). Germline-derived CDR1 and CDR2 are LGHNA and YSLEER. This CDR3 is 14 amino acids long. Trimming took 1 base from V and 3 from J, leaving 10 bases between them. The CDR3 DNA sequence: TGCGCCAGCAGCCAAGTTTCGGGGAGCTACGAGCAGTACTTC. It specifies CASSQVSGSYEQYF.

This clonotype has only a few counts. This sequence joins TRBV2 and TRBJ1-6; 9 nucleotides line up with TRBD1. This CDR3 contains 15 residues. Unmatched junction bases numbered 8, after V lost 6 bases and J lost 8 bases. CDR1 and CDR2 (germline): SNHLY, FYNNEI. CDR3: CASRQVGTGHSPLHF. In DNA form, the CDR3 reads TGTGCCAGCAGGCAAGTCGGGACAGGGCATTCACCCCTCCACTTT. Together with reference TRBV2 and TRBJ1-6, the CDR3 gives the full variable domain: EPEVTQTPSHQVTQMGQEVILRCVPISNHLYFYWYRQILGQKVEFLVSFYNNEISEKSEIFDDQFSVERPDGSNFTLKIRSTKLEDSAMYFCASRQVGTGHSPLHFGNGTRLTVT.

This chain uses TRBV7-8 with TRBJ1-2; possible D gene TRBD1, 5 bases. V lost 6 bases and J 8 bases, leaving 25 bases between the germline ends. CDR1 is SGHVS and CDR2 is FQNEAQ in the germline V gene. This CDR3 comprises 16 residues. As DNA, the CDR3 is TGTGCCAGCAGTCCACTTTGGGGCGGCAGAGGATCGGGCTACACCTTC. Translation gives CASSPLWGGRGSGYTF.

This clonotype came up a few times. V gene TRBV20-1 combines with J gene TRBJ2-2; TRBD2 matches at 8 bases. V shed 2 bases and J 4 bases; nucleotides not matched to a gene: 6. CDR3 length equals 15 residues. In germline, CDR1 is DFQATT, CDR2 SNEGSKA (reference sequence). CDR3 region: CSARRAGAGTGELFF. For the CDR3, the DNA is TGCAGTGCTAGAAGAGCGGGAGCGGGCACCGGGGAGCTGTTTTTT.

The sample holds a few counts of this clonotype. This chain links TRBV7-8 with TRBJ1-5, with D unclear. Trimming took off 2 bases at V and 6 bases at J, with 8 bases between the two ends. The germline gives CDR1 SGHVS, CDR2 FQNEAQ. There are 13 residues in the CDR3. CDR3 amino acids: CASSLQVRQPQHF. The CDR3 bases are TGTGCCAGCAGCTTACAGGTCCGTCAGCCCCAGCATTTT.

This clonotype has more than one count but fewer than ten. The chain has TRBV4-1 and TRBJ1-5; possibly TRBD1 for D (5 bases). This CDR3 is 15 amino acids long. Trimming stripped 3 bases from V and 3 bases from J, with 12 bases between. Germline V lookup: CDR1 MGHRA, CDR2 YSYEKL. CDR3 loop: CASSQMGRINQPQHF. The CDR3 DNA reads TGCGCCAGCAGCCAGATGGGACGGATCAATCAGCCCCAGCATTTT.

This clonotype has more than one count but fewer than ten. The CDR3, as DNA: TGTGCCAGCAGCTTAACGGACGCTCGGACCCAGTACTTC. This sequence encodes CASSLTDARTQYF. The chain recombines TRBV7-2 with TRBJ2-5, with D hard to call. Between the trimmed V and J ends, which lost 2 bases and 7 bases, there was a span of 11 bases. The CDR3 extends over 13 amino acids. CDR1 is SGHTA, CDR2 FQGNSA, per germline.

CDR3 in amino acids: CASSYSYRLAGDEQFF. In nucleotides, the CDR3 is TGTGCCAGCAGTTACTCATATCGGCTAGCGGGCGATGAGCAGTTCTTC. The gene calls are TRBV6-2 or TRBV6-3 and TRBJ2-1; the match to TRBD2 covers 8 bases. The CDR3 has 16 residues. The germline gives CDR1 MNHEY, CDR2 SVGEGT. The ends lost 0 bases at V and 8 bases at J; junction bases unmatched: 9.

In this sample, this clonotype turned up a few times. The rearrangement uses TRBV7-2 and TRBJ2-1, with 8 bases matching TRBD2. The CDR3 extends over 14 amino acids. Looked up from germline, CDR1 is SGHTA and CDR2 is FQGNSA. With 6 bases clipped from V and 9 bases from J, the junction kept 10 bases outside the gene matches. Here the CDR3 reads CASSFRTGGGEQFF. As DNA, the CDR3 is TGTGCCAGCAGTTTCAGGACGGGGGGGGGTGAGCAGTTCTTC.

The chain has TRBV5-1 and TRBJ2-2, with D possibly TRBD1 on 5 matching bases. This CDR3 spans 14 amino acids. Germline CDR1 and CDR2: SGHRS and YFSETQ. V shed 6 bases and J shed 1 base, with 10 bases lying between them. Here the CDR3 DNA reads TGCGCCAGCAAAAGAGGACAGAACACCGGGGAGCTGTTTTTT. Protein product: CASKRGQNTGELFF.

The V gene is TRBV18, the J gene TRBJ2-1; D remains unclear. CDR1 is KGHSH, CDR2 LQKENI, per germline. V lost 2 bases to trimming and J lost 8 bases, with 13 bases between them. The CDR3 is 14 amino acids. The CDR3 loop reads CASSPKLLADEQFF. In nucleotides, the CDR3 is TGTGCCAGCTCACCAAAGCTCCTTGCCGATGAGCAGTTCTTC.

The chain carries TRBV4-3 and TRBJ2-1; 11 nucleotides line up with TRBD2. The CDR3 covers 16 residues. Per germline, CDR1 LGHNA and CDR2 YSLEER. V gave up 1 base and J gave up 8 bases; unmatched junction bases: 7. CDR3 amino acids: CASSQGYSGGAYEQFF. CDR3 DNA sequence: TGCGCCAGCAGCCAAGGATATAGCGGGGGGGCCTATGAGCAGTTCTTC.

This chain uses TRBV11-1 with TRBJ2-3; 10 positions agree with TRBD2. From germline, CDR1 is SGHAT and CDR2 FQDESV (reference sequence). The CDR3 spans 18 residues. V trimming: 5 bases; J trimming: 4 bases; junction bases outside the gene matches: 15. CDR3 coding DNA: TGTGCCAGCAGCATGACAGGGTGGGCTAGCGGGAGAGCAGATACGCAGTATTTT. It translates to CASSMTGWASGRADTQYF.

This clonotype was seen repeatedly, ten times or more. The CDR3 loop is CATSRGGPYNEQFF. CDR3 DNA: TGTGCCACCAGCAGAGGGGGACCCTACAATGAGCAGTTCTTC. The chain carries TRBV15 and TRBJ2-1; D assignment may be TRBD1 or TRBD2 (5 bases each). The CDR3 loop spans 14 amino acids. Per the germline V gene, CDR1 is LNHNV and CDR2 is YYDKDF (reference sequence). Trimming took off 1 base at V and 2 bases at J, with 6 bases between the two ends.

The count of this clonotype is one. CDR3 in amino acids: CASSLRQPHQPQHF. CDR3 sequence (DNA): TGTGCCAGCAGTTTAAGACAGCCCCATCAGCCCCAGCATTTT. The rearrangement links TRBV28 to TRBJ1-5; D might be TRBD1 (5 bases). The CDR3 contains 14 residues. The ends were cut back, 2 bases at V and 5 bases at J, with 10 bases in the middle. CDR1 is MDHEN, CDR2 SYDVKM, per germline.

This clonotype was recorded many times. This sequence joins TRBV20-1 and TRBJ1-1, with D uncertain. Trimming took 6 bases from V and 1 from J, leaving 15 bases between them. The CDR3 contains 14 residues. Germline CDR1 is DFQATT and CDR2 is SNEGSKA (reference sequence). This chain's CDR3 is CSARAHVKNTEAFF. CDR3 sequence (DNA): TGCAGTGCCCGTGCCCATGTCAAGAACACTGAAGCTTTCTTT.

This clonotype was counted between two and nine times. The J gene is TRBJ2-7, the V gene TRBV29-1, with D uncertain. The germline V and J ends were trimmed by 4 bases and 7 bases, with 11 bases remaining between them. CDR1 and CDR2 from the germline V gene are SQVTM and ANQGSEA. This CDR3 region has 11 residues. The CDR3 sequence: CSVGRTEEQYF. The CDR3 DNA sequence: TGCAGCGTTGGTAGGACCGAGGAGCAGTACTTC.

The CDR3 nucleotides are TGCGCCAGCAGCTTGTCATTGTCGGGGCAGCCCCAGCATTTT. The encoded protein is CASSLSLSGQPQHF. The J gene is TRBJ1-5, the V gene TRBV5-1; no definite D call. The length of the CDR3 is 14 residues. Trimming took off 1 base at V and 7 bases at J, with 12 bases between the two ends. Germline CDR1 reads SGHRS; CDR2 reads YFSETQ.

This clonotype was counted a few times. The CDR3 DNA follows: TGTGCCAGCAGTAGCGCAGAGTTTAGCGGGGCCAACGTCCTGACTTTC. Protein product: CASSSAEFSGANVLTF. The genes are TRBV28 and TRBJ2-6; D ambiguous. The CDR3 loop spans 16 amino acids. Germline CDR1 and CDR2: MDHEN and SYDVKM. Trimming pared 5 bases from V and 4 bases from J, leaving 15 bases between. The whole variable domain, remainder taken from reference TRBV28 and TRBJ2-6, is DVKVTQSSRYLVKRTGEKVFLECVQDMDHENMFWYRQDPGLGLRLIYFSYDVKMKEKGDIPEGYSVSREKKERFSLILESASTNQTSMYLCASSSAEFSGANVLTFGAGSRLTVL.

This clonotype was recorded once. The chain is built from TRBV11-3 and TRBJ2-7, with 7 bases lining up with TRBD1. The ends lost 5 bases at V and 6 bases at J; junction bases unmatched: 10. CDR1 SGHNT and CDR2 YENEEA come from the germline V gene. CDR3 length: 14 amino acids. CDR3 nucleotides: TGTGCCAGCAGCCCGGCAGGGGGAAGAAGCGAGCAGTACTTC. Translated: CASSPAGGRSEQYF.

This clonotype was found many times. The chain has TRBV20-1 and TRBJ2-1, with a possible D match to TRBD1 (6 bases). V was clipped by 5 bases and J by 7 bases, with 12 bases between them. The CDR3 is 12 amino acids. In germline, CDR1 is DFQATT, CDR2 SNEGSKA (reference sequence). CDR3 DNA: TGCAGTGCTGGGGACAACTGGAATGAGCAGTTCTTC. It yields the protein CSAGDNWNEQFF.

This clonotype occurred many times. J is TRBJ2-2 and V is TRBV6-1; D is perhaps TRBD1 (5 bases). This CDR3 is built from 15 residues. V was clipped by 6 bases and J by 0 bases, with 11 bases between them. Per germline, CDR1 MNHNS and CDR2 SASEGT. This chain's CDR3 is CASSQVGPNTGELFF. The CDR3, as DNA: TGTGCCAGCAGCCAAGTGGGGCCGAACACCGGGGAGCTGTTTTTT.

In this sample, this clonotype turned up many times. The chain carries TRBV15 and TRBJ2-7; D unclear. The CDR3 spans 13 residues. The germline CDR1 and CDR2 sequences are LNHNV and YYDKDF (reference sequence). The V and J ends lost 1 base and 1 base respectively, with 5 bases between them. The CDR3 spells CATSRGLSYEQYF. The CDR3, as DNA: TGTGCCACCAGCAGAGGACTGTCCTACGAGCAGTACTTC.

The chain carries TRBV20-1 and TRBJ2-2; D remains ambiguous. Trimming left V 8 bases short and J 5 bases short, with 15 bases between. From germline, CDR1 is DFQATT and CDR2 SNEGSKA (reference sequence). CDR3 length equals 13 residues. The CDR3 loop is CSIMATGTGELFF. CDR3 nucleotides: TGCAGTATAATGGCGACCGGGACCGGGGAGCTGTTTTTT.

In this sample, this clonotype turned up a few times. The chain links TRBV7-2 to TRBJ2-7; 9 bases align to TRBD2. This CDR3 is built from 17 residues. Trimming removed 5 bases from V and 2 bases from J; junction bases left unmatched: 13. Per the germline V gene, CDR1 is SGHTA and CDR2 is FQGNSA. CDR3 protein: CASSPPGREGPTYEQYF. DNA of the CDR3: TGTGCCAGCAGCCCGCCTGGGCGGGAGGGACCTACCTACGAGCAGTACTTC.

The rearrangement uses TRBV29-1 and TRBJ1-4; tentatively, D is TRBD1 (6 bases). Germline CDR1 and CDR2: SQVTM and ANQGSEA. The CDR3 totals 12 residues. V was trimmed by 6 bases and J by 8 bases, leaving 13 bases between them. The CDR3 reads CSVERGDEKLFF. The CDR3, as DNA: TGCAGCGTGGAAAGGGGGGACGAAAAACTGTTTTTT.

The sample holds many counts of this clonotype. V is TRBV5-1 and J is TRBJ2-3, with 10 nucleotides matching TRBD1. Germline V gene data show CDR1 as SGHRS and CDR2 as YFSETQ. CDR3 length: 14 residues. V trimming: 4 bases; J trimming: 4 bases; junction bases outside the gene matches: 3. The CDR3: CASSRDRGADTQYF. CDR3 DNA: TGCGCCAGCAGCCGGGACAGGGGAGCAGATACGCAGTATTTT.

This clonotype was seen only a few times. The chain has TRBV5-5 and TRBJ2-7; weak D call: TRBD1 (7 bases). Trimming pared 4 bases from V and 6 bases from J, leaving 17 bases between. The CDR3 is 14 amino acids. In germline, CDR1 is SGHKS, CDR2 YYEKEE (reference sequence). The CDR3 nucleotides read TGTGCCAGCAGCGTTAGACAGGGAGGCTCCGAGCAGTACTTC. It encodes CASSVRQGGSEQYF.

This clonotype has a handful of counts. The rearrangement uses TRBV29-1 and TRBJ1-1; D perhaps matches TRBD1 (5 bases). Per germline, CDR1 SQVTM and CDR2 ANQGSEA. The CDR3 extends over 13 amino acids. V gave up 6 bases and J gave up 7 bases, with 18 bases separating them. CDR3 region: CSVGGRARSEAFF. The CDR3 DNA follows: TGCAGCGTGGGGGGACGGGCTCGGAGTGAAGCTTTCTTT.